This TCR beta chain was sequenced for a study of CD8+ T cells in alopecia areata. Findings and limits, study-wide: Resident alphabeta T cells of normal skin are also sequenced in scalp samples.

CD4+ cells from a handful of patients underwent sorting into CD25+CD127- cells. Concerning this clone: No antigen is known for it.

Investigators isolated RNA and reverse transcribed it into cDNA to act as the sequencing template. Here immunoSEQ multiplex PCR was the method, and the copy in TCRdb shows in-frame clones only, minus some. The profile shows thousands of clones, approximately 70% of them singletons. CDR3 length: 14 residues. The germline CDR1 and CDR2 sequences are SGHTA and FQGTGA. Trimming shortened V by 0 bases and J by 3 bases, and 8 bases separated the two germline ends. Source material: CD4+ Tregs sorted from blood. J is TRBJ1-1 and V is TRBV7-3, with D perhaps TRBD1 (5 bases). The source is a human donor with alopecia areata. In DNA, the CDR3 is TGTGCCAGCAGCTTAACTTTGGGGGACACTGAAGCTTTCTTT. This codes for CASSLTLGDTEAFF.